These 9 T cell receptor beta chains share one sample of origin, sequenced in a study of CD8 T cells in ankylosing spondylitis. Study-level points and caveats: A TCR beta motif made of several highly homologous variants seemed typical of ankylosing spondylitis blood.

TCRdb re-analysed the 5' RACE reads in MiXCR, keeping a single row per CDR3 protein. The sample shows approximately 550,000 distinct CDR3 sequences, roughly 12% of them seen only once. Their recognized antigens are unknown. Sequencing used blood, either unsorted or a sorted T cell fraction (not recorded which). The receptors derive from a male donor with ankylosing spondylitis.

This chain joins TRBV25-1 and TRBJ2-7; D unclear. The CDR3 spans 15 residues. Trimming cost V 4 bases and J 3 bases, with 16 bases left between them. The germline CDR1 and CDR2 sequences are MGHDK and SYGVNS. CDR3 residues: CASSVPGPASYEQYF. The CDR3 DNA is TGTGCCAGCAGTGTACCGGGTCCGGCCAGCTACGAGCAGTACTTC.

This clonotype has more than one count but fewer than ten. J is TRBJ2-7 and V is TRBV20-1, with 7 bases identical to TRBD1. This CDR3 spans 12 amino acids. Per germline, CDR1 DFQATT and CDR2 SNEGSKA (reference sequence). DNA of the CDR3: TGCTTAGGAAGACAGGGTGGCTACGAGCAGTACTTC. Translating gives CLGRQGGYEQYF.

This clonotype showed up many times. The rearrangement joins TRBV12-3 or TRBV12-4 to TRBJ2-5, with unresolved D. The V and J ends lost 6 bases and 4 bases respectively, with 18 bases between them. This CDR3 is 15 amino acids long. The CDR3 spells CASSLLHQVGETQYF. CDR3 DNA sequence: TGTGCCAGCAGCCTACTCCACCAAGTCGGAGAGACCCAGTACTTC.

The chain recombines TRBV3-1 with TRBJ2-1, with 10 bases lining up with TRBD2. The CDR3 has 16 residues. V shed 1 base, J shed 9 bases, and the junction held 9 bases outside the gene matches. Per germline, CDR1 LGHDT and CDR2 YNNKEL (reference sequence). The CDR3 region is CASSQGMSGRDPEQFF. CDR3 DNA: TGTGCCAGCAGCCAAGGTATGAGCGGGAGGGATCCTGAGCAGTTCTTC.

The chain links TRBV5-1 to TRBJ1-2, with TRBD1 matching over 8 bases. The V segment lost 1 base and the J segment 7 bases; nucleotides outside the gene matches: 6. This CDR3 is 14 amino acids long. The germline V gene encodes CDR1 SGHRS and CDR2 YFSETQ. CDR3 sequence reads: CASSLTQGAFGYTF. CDR3 in DNA: TGCGCCAGCAGCTTGACCCAGGGGGCATTTGGCTACACCTTC. Full variable domain (missing parts from reference TRBV5-1 and TRBJ1-2): KAGVTQTPRYLIKTRGQQVTLSCSPISGHRSVSWYQQTPGQGLQFLFEYFSETQRNKGNFPGRFSGRQFSNSRSEMNVSTLELGDSALYLCASSLTQGAFGYTFGSGTRLTVV.

The chain is built from TRBV25-1 and TRBJ1-2; TRBD1 is a possible D gene (6 bases). Germline V gene lookup returns CDR1 MGHDK and CDR2 SYGVNS. This CDR3 region has 15 residues. Trimming removed 6 bases at V and 3 bases at J, with 17 bases between. The CDR3 DNA sequence: TGTGCCAGCAGAGCACCGGGGGCGGGAGACTATGGCTACACCTTC. It translates to CASRAPGAGDYGYTF.

This clonotype came up many times. The chain carries TRBV4-1 and TRBJ2-7; D possibly corresponds to TRBD2 (5 bases). V was pared by 0 bases and J by 3 bases, with 9 bases between. Germline CDR1 and CDR2: MGHRA and YSYEKL. The CDR3 covers 14 residues. CDR3 sequence reads: CASSQEPGIYEQYV. The DNA for the CDR3 is TGCGCCAGCAGCCAAGAGCCCGGGATCTACGAGCAGTACGTC.

This clonotype was seen a handful of times. This chain connects TRBV25-1 to TRBJ2-2; 10 bases map to TRBD2. The CDR3 sequence is 19 residues long. Germline CDR1 reads MGHDK; CDR2 reads SYGVNS. The ends lost 8 bases at V and 3 bases at J; junction bases unmatched: 18. CDR3 in amino acids: CASQNWGASGSIHTGELFF. CDR3 sequence (DNA): TGTGCCAGCCAGAATTGGGGGGCTAGCGGGAGTATACACACCGGGGAGCTGTTTTTT. The variable domain in full, with the rest retrieved from reference TRBV25-1 and TRBJ2-2, is EADIYQTPRYLVIGTGKKITLECSQTMGHDKMYWYQQDPGMELHLIHYSYGVNSTEKGDLSSESTVSRIRTEHFPLTLESARPSHTSQYLCASQNWGASGSIHTGELFFGEGSRLTVL.

The J gene is TRBJ1-2, the V gene TRBV7-9; D is possibly TRBD1 (5 bases). The length of the CDR3 is 15 residues. Germline V CDR1 and CDR2: SEHNR, FQNEAQ (reference sequence). V lost 5 bases and J lost 4, with 17 bases in between. The CDR3 protein is CASSPPPGRGYGYTF. Here the CDR3 DNA reads TGTGCCAGCAGCCCCCCCCCAGGGAGGGGCTATGGCTACACCTTC.